This T cell receptor beta chain was sequenced during a study of cytotoxic CD8 clonotypes in ibrutinib-treated CLL. Whole-study results and caveats: Under treatment, the uncommon public clonotypes either contracted or remained stable.

This clone is classed as medium-sized. What it recognizes is unknown. Using immunoSEQ multiplex PCR, the repertoire was profiled, and TCRdb retains in-frame clones only, with some absent. The data hold 58,000 or so clones, with less than 75% observed a single time. The CDR3 spans 13 residues. V was clipped by 5 bases and J by 7 bases; unmatched bases: 7. Per germline, CDR1 MNHNS and CDR2 SASEGT. The sample here was PBMCs, taken after 12 months of ibrutinib treatment. This TCR came from a human donor with chronic lymphocytic leukemia. The chain joins TRBV6-1 to TRBJ1-2; 7 nucleotides align to TRBD1. The CDR3 region has the DNA TGTGCCAGCAGTTATACAGGGGATCGTGGCTACACCTTC. Encoded protein: CASSYTGDRGYTF.